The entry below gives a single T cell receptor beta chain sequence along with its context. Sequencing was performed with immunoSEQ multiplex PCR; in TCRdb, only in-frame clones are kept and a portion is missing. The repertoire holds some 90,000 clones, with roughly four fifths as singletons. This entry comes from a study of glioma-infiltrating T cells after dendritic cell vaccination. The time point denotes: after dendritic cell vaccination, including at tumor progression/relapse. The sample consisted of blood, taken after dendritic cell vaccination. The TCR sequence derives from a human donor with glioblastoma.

The CDR3 sequence: CASSDGGAGQPQHF. The CDR3 DNA follows: TGTGCCAGCAGTGATGGGGGCGCGGGTCAGCCCCAGCATTTT. This chain links TRBV6-5 with TRBJ1-5, with D tentatively TRBD1 (6 bases). Looked up from germline, CDR1 is MNHEY and CDR2 is SVGAGI. This CDR3 comprises 14 residues. Trimming stripped 5 bases from V and 6 bases from J, with 14 bases between.